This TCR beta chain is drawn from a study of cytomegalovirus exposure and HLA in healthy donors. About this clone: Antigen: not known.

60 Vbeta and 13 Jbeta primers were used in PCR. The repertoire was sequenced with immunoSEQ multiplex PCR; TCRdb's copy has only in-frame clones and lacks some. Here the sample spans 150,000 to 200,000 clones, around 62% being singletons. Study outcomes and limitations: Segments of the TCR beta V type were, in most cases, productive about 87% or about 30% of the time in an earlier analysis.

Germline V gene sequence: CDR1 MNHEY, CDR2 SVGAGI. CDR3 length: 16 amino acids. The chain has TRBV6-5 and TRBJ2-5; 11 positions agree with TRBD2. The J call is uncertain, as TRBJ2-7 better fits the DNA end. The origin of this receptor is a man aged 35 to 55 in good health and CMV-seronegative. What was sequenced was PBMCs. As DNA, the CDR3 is TGTGCCAGCAGTTACTCGTTGACTAGCGGGGCCTACGAGCAGTACTTC. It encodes CASSYSLTSGAYEQYF.